A single sample is the source of the 4 T cell receptor beta chains below, sequenced in a study of T cell changes during pregnancy in multiple sclerosis. The table came from immunoSEQ multiplex PCR; TCRdb's copy has only in-frame clones and leaves some out. The top ten clones hold 6% to 7.5% of a sample with 30,000 to 40,000 clones, 85% to 90% of them seen once. Here the sequenced sample was CD8+ T cells from peripheral blood mononuclear cells, taken in the third trimester of pregnancy. The receptors here all came from a female donor with multiple sclerosis, enrolled in a pregnancy study.

The chain joins TRBV11-2 to TRBJ1-6, with unresolved D. CDR1 and CDR2 (germline): SGHAT, FQNNGV. The ends were cut back, 0 bases at V and 15 bases at J, with 9 bases in the middle. The CDR3 loop spans 12 amino acids. The CDR3 coding sequence is TGTGCCAGCAGCTTAGACCGGTCGCTCCTCCACTTT. Encoded protein: CASSLDRSLLHF. The full variable domain, rest sourced from reference TRBV11-2 and TRBJ1-6, is EAGVAQSPRYKIIEKRQSVAFWCNPISGHATLYWYQQILGQGPKLLIQFQNNGVVDDSQLPKDRFSAERLKGVDSTLKIQPAKLEDSAVYLCASSLDRSLLHFGNGTRLTVT.

V is TRBV29-1 and J is TRBJ2-1; 8 bases fit TRBD2. With V trimmed by 4 bases and J by 6 bases, 5 bases remained unmatched. The germline V gene has CDR1 SQVTM and CDR2 ANQGSEA. This CDR3 is built from 13 residues. CDR3 sequence: CSVGAGEANEQFF. CDR3 in DNA: TGCAGCGTTGGAGCGGGGGAGGCCAATGAGCAGTTCTTC.

V is TRBV7-9 and J is TRBJ1-4, with D unclear. The V and J ends lost 5 bases and 5 bases respectively, with 18 bases between them. Germline values: CDR1 SEHNR, CDR2 FQNEAQ (reference sequence). The length of the CDR3 is 16 residues. The CDR3 is CASSLPGRGVNEKLFF. The CDR3 nucleotides are TGTGCCAGCAGCCTCCCGGGTAGAGGCGTAAATGAAAAACTGTTTTTT.

This clone was picked up a small number of times. The chain couples TRBV10-1 to TRBJ1-2; maybe TRBD1 (6 bases). CDR1 is WNHNN, CDR2 SYGVQD, per germline (reference sequence). The CDR3 sequence is 13 residues long. The V gene lost 0 bases and the J gene lost 7 bases, with 9 bases spanning the gap. The CDR3 DNA follows: TGCGCCAGCAGTGAGTCCCGAGGGGGTGGCTACACCTTC. Translating it yields CASSESRGGGYTF.